This T cell receptor beta chain was found in a study of spatial heterogeneity in lung cancer. Study in general: Every unique TCR and UMI combination, on average, appeared more than ten times in raw reads. Study-wide points: One measure, the expanded intratumoral alpha and beta TCR count, tracked tumor mutation counts.

By share, this clonotype counts as medium-sized. Its antigen is not known. Time point denoted: sample taken at primary tumor resection. The donors were 55 to 80 patients with non-small cell lung cancer that was early-stage and untreated. No cell sorting; template was whole RNA from tumor, lung tissue or PBMC. Unique molecular identifiers tagged every individual TCR cDNA molecule. TCRdb used MiXCR to reprocess the 5' RACE reads, holding one entry per CDR3 protein. The table includes under 20,000 distinct CDR3 sequences, 6.2% detected once. The origin of this receptor is a male donor with early-stage non-small cell lung cancer. Source: lung tumor tissue, taken at surgery.

The CDR3 sequence: CATSRDMGIDYGYTF. In nucleotides, the CDR3 is TGTGCCACCAGCAGAGATATGGGGATCGACTATGGCTACACCTTC. V usage is TRBV15 and J usage is TRBJ1-2, with D uncertain. V gave up 0 bases and J gave up 3 bases, with 11 bases separating them. Looked up from germline, CDR1 is LNHNV and CDR2 is YYDKDF (reference sequence). The CDR3 loop spans 15 amino acids. Complete variable domain (other parts from reference TRBV15 and TRBJ1-2): DAMVIQNPRYQVTQFGKPVTLSCSQTLNHNVMYWYQQKSSQAPKLLFHYYDKDFNNEADTPDNFQSRRPNTSFCFLDIRSPGLGDTAMYLCATSRDMGIDYGYTFGSGTRLTVV.